These 2 T cell receptor beta chains were all obtained from the same sample, sequenced in a study of HIV-infected children after antiretroviral therapy interruption. This sample's treatment: PENTA 11 planned treatment interruption arm or continuous ART arm. A 3' RACE protocol on RNA, with unique molecular identifiers, produced the TCR library. TCRdb re-called the 3' RACE reads with MiXCR, one entry per CDR3 protein. The sample lists some 90,000 distinct CDR3 sequences; 6% to 8.5% were seen once. The material was CD45RA+ CD4+ T cells from PBMCs, pooled from several time points, obtained from a donor given antiretroviral therapy, either interrupted or continuous. Specified subset: naive CD4+ CD45RA+ CD45RO- T cells. All receptors come from a pool of human donors with HIV.

This clonotype has ten or more counts. The chain uses TRBV3-1 and TRBJ2-7; 10 nucleotides align to TRBD2. This CDR3 has 17 residues. V lost 0 bases and J lost 2; bases outside the gene matches: 7. Germline V gene sequence: CDR1 LGHDT, CDR2 YNNKEL (reference sequence). DNA of the CDR3: TGTGCCAGCAGCCAAGACCCAAGACTAGCGGGCGCCTACGAGCAGTACTTC. Protein product: CASSQDPRLAGAYEQYF.

The table lists this clonotype with many counts. This chain links TRBV6-1 with TRBJ1-2; D gene unclear. The length of the CDR3 is 10 residues. Per the germline V gene, CDR1 is MNHNS and CDR2 is SASEGT. V lost 1 base and J 8 bases, leaving 2 bases between the germline ends. CDR3 in amino acids: CASSEVGYTF. The CDR3 coding sequence is TGTGCCAGCAGTGAAGTGGGCTACACCTTC.